Listed below are T cell receptor beta chains from one sample, sequenced in a study of CD8+CD57+ T cells in acquired aplastic anemia. One entry per CDR3 protein, called by TCRdb with MiXCR from the reads. This sample has 120,000 or so distinct CDR3 sequences, with over 30% found just once. Sequences were obtained from sorted CD4+, CD8+, or CD8+CD57+ T cells (not recorded which) from PBMCs. The origin of the receptors is a human donor with aplastic anemia. CDR3s include the opening cysteine and the closing phenylalanine or tryptophan. Fields, in order: clone size, J gene, D gene, V gene, CDR3 DNA, CDR3 protein. The D gene is left open where the match is weak. Some rows mark clone size as missing; the rest say once, few, many or name a class of expanded clone.

NA | TRBJ1-5 | TRBD1 | TRBV20-1 | TGTGCCGGGACAGGATCTAATCAGCCCCAGCATTTT | CAGTGSNQPQHF
NA | TRBJ2-1 | NA | TRBV3-1 | TGTGCCAGCAAAGCGGTGAGCTCCTACAATGAGCAGTTCTTC | CASKAVSSYNEQFF
many | TRBJ1-1 | NA | TRBV20-1 | TGCAGTGCCCCCAGGAGCAGCGGGATGAACACTGAAGCTTTCTTT | CSAPRSSGMNTEAFF
many | TRBJ1-6 | TRBD1 | TRBV19 | TGTGCCAGTAGTTCCTCCCGCGGACAGGGAGCTTCACCCCTCCACTTT | CASSSSRGQGASPLHF
many | TRBJ1-1 | TRBD1 | TRBV19 | TGTGCCAGTAGTGGACAGGTGAACACTGAAGCTTTCTTT | CASSGQVNTEAFF
NA | TRBJ2-7 | NA | TRBV15 | TGTGCCACCAGCAGGCCAAGGGAAGAGCAGTACTTC | CATSRPREEQYF
NA | TRBJ1-4 | TRBD1 | TRBV10-3 | TGTGCCATCAGTGAGTTTGGACAGGGAAGTGAAAAACTGTTTTTT | CAISEFGQGSEKLFF
NA | TRBJ2-3 | NA | TRBV29-1 | TGCAGCGTTTTTGAGGGTACAGATACGCAGTATTTT | CSVFEGTDTQYF
NA | TRBJ1-4 | NA | TRBV5-1 | TGCGCCAGCAGGGGTGGCCCAACTAATGAAAAACTGTTTTTT | CASRGGPTNEKLFF
NA | TRBJ2-1 | TRBD1 | TRBV27 | TGTGCCAGCAGTCCGGGACAGGGACCCTTTTACAATGAGCAGTTCTTC | CASSPGQGPFYNEQFF
many | TRBJ2-7 | TRBD1 | TRBV5-5 | TGTGCCAGCAGCTGGGGACAGGGGGTAGGGGAGCAGTACTTC | CASSWGQGVGEQYF
once | TRBJ1-1 | NA | TRBV29-1 | TGCAGCGTTGAAGGGAAGGGGGTCGACACTGAAGCTTTCTTT | CSVEGKGVDTEAFF
few | TRBJ1-5 | TRBD1 | TRBV28 | TGTGCCAGCATGGGGTTTGAGACAGGGGGCTTTCAGCCCCAGCATTTT | CASMGFETGGFQPQHF
many | TRBJ2-2 | NA | TRBV7-2 | TGTGCCAGCAGCTTAGACCTATACACCGGGGAGCTGTTTTTT | CASSLDLYTGELFF
NA | TRBJ2-1 | NA | TRBV6-1 | TGTGCCAGCAGTGAACAGGGAGATTTACGGGGTTACAATGAGCAGTTCTTC | CASSEQGDLRGYNEQFF
NA | TRBJ2-3 | TRBD2 | TRBV19 | TGTGCCAGTAGTACAATGGGGGGAGGGGCAGATACGCAGTATTTT | CASSTMGGGADTQYF
many | TRBJ2-5 | TRBD2 | TRBV7-8 | TGTGCCAGCAGCTCTCCCCTAGCGGGGGGGCTGGAGACCCAGTACTTC | CASSSPLAGGLETQYF
NA | TRBJ1-5 | NA | TRBV2 | TGTGCCAGCAGTGATATAGCCAACCAGCCCCAGCATTTT | CASSDIANQPQHF
NA | TRBJ2-3 | NA | TRBV15 | TGTGCCACCAGCAGGGACCCAGGCACAGATACGCAGTATTTT | CATSRDPGTDTQYF
NA | TRBJ1-1 | NA | TRBV9 | TGTGCCAGCAGCGTAGTGGGGACCACTGAAGCTTTCTTT | CASSVVGTTEAFF
few | TRBJ2-5 | NA | TRBV7-3 | TGTGCCAGCAGTTGGCGGGGGCTTGAGACCCAGTACTTC | CASSWRGLETQYF
NA | TRBJ1-1 | TRBD1 | TRBV19 | TGCGCCAGTAGAAACACGGGACAGGACTTTGTGGTCACTGAAGCTTTCTTT | CASRNTGQDFVVTEAFF
many | TRBJ1-6 | NA | TRBV6-1 | TGTGCCAGCAGCGGTGGGACACCCTCAGGCAATTCACCCCTCCACTTT | CASSGGTPSGNSPLHF
many | TRBJ2-1 | TRBD1 | TRBV19 | TGTGCCAGTAGTATAGCCGACAGGGGGCCATACAATGAGCAGTTCTTC | CASSIADRGPYNEQFF
many | TRBJ2-3 | TRBD2 | TRBV10-3 | TGTGCCATCAGTCGGACTAGCGGGGGACTGACAGATACGCAGTATTTT | CAISRTSGGLTDTQYF
NA | TRBJ1-6 | NA | TRBV7-2 | TGTGCCAGCAGCTTAGTACAGGGCTATAATTCACCCCTCCACTTT | CASSLVQGYNSPLHF
many | TRBJ1-6 | TRBD1 | TRBV6-6 | TGTGCCAGCAGTTACTCCAGGGACAGGGCAAGTTCACCCCTCCACTTT | CASSYSRDRASSPLHF
NA | TRBJ1-3 | NA | TRBV11-1 | TGTGCCAGCTCATCCGAATGGAGCTCTGGAAACACCATATATTTT | CASSSEWSSGNTIYF
many | TRBJ1-5 | NA | TRBV2 | TGTGCCAGCAGTAGGACAGTGAATCAGCCCCAGCATTTT | CASSRTVNQPQHF